Included here is one T cell receptor beta chain sequence, with context. The CDR3 is 14 residues long. CDR1 is SGHRS and CDR2 is YFSETQ in the germline V gene. Trimming took off 0 bases at V and 6 bases at J, with 10 bases between the two ends. Per the original data handling: Counts of nucleated cells, estimated from reference gene primer amplification, were obtained. Clones were read by immunoSEQ multiplex PCR, and TCRdb kept only the in-frame ones, dropping some. V and J calls and clone size come straight from that table; D and trimming were deduced from the DNA. The table shows about 96,000 clones, with 80% to 90% occurring only once. The data originate from a study of blood T cell repertoires in COVID-19.

The J gene is TRBJ1-5, the V gene TRBV5-1; D is ambiguous. The material sequenced was peripheral blood. The TCR comes from a human donor with COVID-19, enrolled during active disease. The donor label of this sample is uncertain. CDR3 coding DNA: TGCGCCAGCAGCTTGGCCGGGGAGGCTCAGCCCCAGCATTTT. It specifies CASSLAGEAQPQHF.